This T cell receptor beta chain was observed in a study of monozygotic twins with inflammatory bowel disease. Study results and limitations: No separation of different T cell subtypes was possible. Those with IBD had lower TCRbeta diversity (inverse Simpson) than their healthy co-twins did.

The UMIs carried a 6-nucleotide sample barcode, and they were added by template switching. TCRdb reanalyzed the 5' RACE reads and collapses them to one entry per CDR3 protein, without DNA. The listing contains approximately 150,000 distinct CDR3 sequences. This CDR3 has 15 amino acids. Germline values: CDR1 MDHEN, CDR2 SYDVKM. With respect to this clonotype: Its antigen is as yet unknown.

The V and J genes are TRBV28 and TRBJ2-2. The origin of this receptor is a human donor with ulcerative colitis or Crohn's disease, or a healthy co-twin of an affected twin (not recorded which). The sequenced sample consisted of blood. The CDR3 sequence is CASSLIPRNTGELFF.